Below are 8 T cell receptor beta chains sequenced from a single sample in a study of CDR3 diversity in severe acne. TCRdb analysed the PCR reads with MiXCR anew, one entry per CDR3 protein. Altogether more than 80,000 distinct CDR3 sequences are present, 49% being singletons, with the ten largest covering around 10%. The sequenced material came from blood. The receptors were gathered from a male donor with severe acne vulgaris.

This chain connects TRBV20-1 to TRBJ2-7, with 13 positions matching TRBD2. V shed 0 bases, J shed 3 bases, and the junction held 2 bases outside the gene matches. Germline V lookup: CDR1 DFQATT, CDR2 SNEGSKA (reference sequence). CDR3 length: 15 residues. CDR3 residues: CSARDGTSGIYEQYF. As DNA, the CDR3 is TGCAGTGCTAGAGATGGGACTAGCGGGATCTACGAGCAGTACTTC.

This clonotype was detected only once. The gene calls are TRBV6-4 and TRBJ2-3, with TRBD2 matching over 12 bases. This CDR3 spans 15 amino acids. Germline values: CDR1 MRHNA, CDR2 SNTAGT. Germline trimming cut 6 bases from V and 6 bases from J; bases unmatched to any gene: 7. CDR3 sequence reads: CASSMTSGSGDTQYF. The CDR3 nucleotides are TGTGCCAGCAGCATGACTAGCGGGAGCGGGGATACGCAGTATTTT.

This clonotype was seen ten or more times. The rearrangement links TRBV24-1 to TRBJ2-1, with 12 bases fitting TRBD2. V trimming: 5 bases; J trimming: 4 bases; junction bases outside the gene matches: 14. This CDR3 is 19 amino acids long. In germline, CDR1 is KGHDR, CDR2 SFDVKD. The CDR3, as DNA: TGTGCCACCAGTGTTTCCCCTAGCGGGAGGGGGACCCCTTACAATGAGCAGTTCTTC. Protein product: CATSVSPSGRGTPYNEQFF.

The chain couples TRBV20-1 to TRBJ2-5, with 15 nucleotides matching TRBD2. V gave up 6 bases and J gave up 5 bases; unmatched junction bases: 4. CDR1 DFQATT and CDR2 SNEGSKA come from the germline V gene (reference sequence). This CDR3 contains 14 residues. CDR3 nucleotides: TGCAGTGCCCACGGACTAGCGGGAGGGGAGACCCAGTACTTC. This sequence encodes CSAHGLAGGETQYF.

The DNA of the CDR3 is TGTGCCAGCAGCTTTCCCACTAGCGGGAGGCCCCAAGAGACCCAGTACTTC. Its translation is CASSFPTSGRPQETQYF. V and J are TRBV5-4 and TRBJ2-5; 12 positions agree with TRBD2. This CDR3 spans 17 amino acids. The ends lost 2 bases at V and 1 base at J; junction bases unmatched: 6. Germline-derived CDR1 and CDR2 are SGHNT and YYREEE (reference sequence). The variable domain in full, with the rest retrieved from reference TRBV5-4 and TRBJ2-5, is ETGVTQSPTHLIKTRGQQVTLRCSSQSGHNTVSWYQQALGQGPQFIFQYYREEENGRGNFPPRFSGLQFPNYSSELNVNALELDDSALYLCASSFPTSGRPQETQYFGPGTRLLVL.

The chain combines TRBV20-1 with TRBJ1-1; D remains ambiguous. Germline CDR1 reads DFQATT; CDR2 reads SNEGSKA (reference sequence). V shed 1 base and J shed 0 bases, with 21 bases lying between them. The CDR3 is 18 residues long. CDR3 sequence (DNA): TGCAGTGCTAGAGTACGGCAACGGGCCCCCCTAATGAACACTGAAGCTTTCTTT. As protein: CSARVRQRAPLMNTEAFF.

This clonotype was seen many times. The rearrangement uses TRBV30 and TRBJ2-7; no clear D gene. CDR1 is GTSNPN and CDR2 is SVGIG in the germline V gene (reference sequence). The CDR3 runs to 11 residues. V dropped 3 bases and J dropped 4 bases, with 7 bases sitting between them. CDR3 bases: TGTGCCTGGAGCAAAAGGTACGAGCAGTACTTC. Its translation: CAWSKRYEQYF. Combining the CDR3 with reference TRBV30 and TRBJ2-7 gives the whole variable domain SQTIHQWPATLVQPVGSPLSLECTVEGTSNPNLYWYRQAAGRGLQLLFYSVGIGQISSEVPQNLSASRPQDRQFILSSKKLLLSDSGFYLCAWSKRYEQYFGPGTRLTVT.

The sample holds many counts of this clonotype. CDR3 region: CASSFRGGAPDTQYF. DNA for the CDR3: TGTGCCAGCAGCTTCCGCGGGGGGGCCCCAGATACGCAGTATTTT. The chain uses TRBV5-4 and TRBJ2-3; 9 positions match TRBD2. The CDR3 runs to 15 residues. After removal of 2 bases from V and 4 bases from J, the junction contained 5 bases not matched to a gene. From germline, CDR1 is SGHNT and CDR2 YYREEE (reference sequence).